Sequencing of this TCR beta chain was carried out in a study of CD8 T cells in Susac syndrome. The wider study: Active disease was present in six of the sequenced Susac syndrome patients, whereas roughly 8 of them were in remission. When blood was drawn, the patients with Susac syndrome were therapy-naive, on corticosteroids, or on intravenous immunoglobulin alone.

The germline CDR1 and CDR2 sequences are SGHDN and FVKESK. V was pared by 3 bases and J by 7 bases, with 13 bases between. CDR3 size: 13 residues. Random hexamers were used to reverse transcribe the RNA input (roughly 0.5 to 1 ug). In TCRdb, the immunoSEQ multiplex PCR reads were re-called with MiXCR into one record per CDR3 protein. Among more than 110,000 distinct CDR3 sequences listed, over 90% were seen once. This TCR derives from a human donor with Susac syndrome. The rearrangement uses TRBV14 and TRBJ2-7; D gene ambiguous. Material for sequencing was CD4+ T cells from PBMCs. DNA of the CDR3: TGTGCCAGCAGCCACCCCAACGGACGAGAGCAGTACTTC. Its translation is CASSHPNGREQYF.